This entry lists 21 T cell receptor beta chains sequenced from one sample in a study of T cells in Graves' hyperthyroidism and ophthalmopathy. The source material, RNA transcripts, was used to amplify TCR beta CDR3 regions. During a first-round RT-PCR of the TCR CDR3, the HTBI primer set was used. MiXCR, applied by TCRdb to the multiplex PCR reads, yields one record per CDR3 protein. The sample shows under 200,000 distinct CDR3 sequences, over 7.5% of them seen only once. Sample: blood. All receptors derive from a woman between 18 and 29 years old with Graves' hyperthyroidism that later progressed to Graves' ophthalmopathy.

This rearrangement joins TRBV4-1 to TRBJ2-7; D remains unclear. Germline values: CDR1 MGHRA, CDR2 YSYEKL. The ends were cut back, 0 bases at V and 2 bases at J, with 8 bases in the middle. CDR3 length equals 14 residues. The CDR3 region is CASSQDRETYEQYF. In nucleotides, the CDR3 is TGCGCCAGCAGCCAAGATAGAGAAACCTACGAGCAGTACTTC.

Ten or more counts support this clonotype. The CDR3, as DNA: TGTGCCAGCAGTCAAAGACAGGGGTCGCGAGATACGCAGTATTTT. Protein sequence: CASSQRQGSRDTQYF. The chain is built from TRBV28 and TRBJ2-3; TRBD1 matches at 8 bases. The V and J ends lost 5 bases and 5 bases, in that order; junction bases with no gene match: 9. CDR1 is MDHEN and CDR2 is SYDVKM in the germline V gene. The CDR3 is 15 amino acids.

This clonotype was counted many times. J is TRBJ1-6 and V is TRBV6-5; 7 nucleotides match TRBD1. The length of the CDR3 is 15 residues. V was pared by 2 bases and J by 7 bases, with 5 bases of the junction left unmatched. Germline values: CDR1 MNHEY, CDR2 SVGAGI. The CDR3 protein is CASSYPGQPNSPLHF. The CDR3 DNA sequence: TGTGCCAGCAGTTACCCGGGACAGCCAAATTCACCCCTCCACTTT.

There are many counts of this clonotype. This chain connects TRBV6-1 to TRBJ2-3, with TRBD2 matching over 10 bases. Trimming removed 6 bases from V and 1 base from J; junction bases left unmatched: 7. This CDR3 is 16 amino acids long. Germline lookup yields CDR1 MNHNS and CDR2 SASEGT. CDR3 region: CASSQAGTSGTDTQYF. The DNA for the CDR3 is TGTGCCAGCAGCCAGGCCGGGACTAGCGGCACAGATACGCAGTATTTT.

The chain employs TRBV27 and TRBJ1-5; 9 bases map to TRBD1. The CDR3 contains 16 residues. V shed 2 bases, J shed 4 bases, and the junction held 6 bases outside the gene matches. The germline V gene encodes CDR1 MNHEY and CDR2 SMNVEV (reference sequence). For the CDR3, the DNA is TGTGCCAGCAGTTTAAGTGACAGGGGGAGGAATCAGCCCCAGCATTTT. It translates to CASSLSDRGRNQPQHF.

This clonotype was counted at least ten times. V usage is TRBV7-8 and J usage is TRBJ1-1, with 7 bases matching TRBD1. The V segment lost 5 bases and the J segment 11 bases; nucleotides outside the gene matches: 8. The V gene's germline CDR1 is SGHVS and CDR2 FQNEAQ. This CDR3 is built from 12 residues. The CDR3 protein is CASSKDRLRAFF. The CDR3 DNA is TGTGCCAGCAGCAAGGACAGGTTGAGGGCTTTCTTT. Full variable domain (rest looked up from reference TRBV7-8 and TRBJ1-1): GAGVSQSPRYKVAKRGQDVALRCDPISGHVSLFWYQQALGQGPEFLTYFQNEAQLDKSGLPSDRFFAERPEGSVSTLKIQRTQQEDSAVYLCASSKDRLRAFFGQGTRLTVV.

Many counts were recorded for this clonotype. The J gene is TRBJ1-1, the V gene TRBV9, with TRBD1 identical over 8 bases. V was clipped by 3 bases and J by 5 bases; unmatched bases: 12. There are 16 residues in the CDR3. From germline, CDR1 is SGDLS and CDR2 YYNGEE. CDR3 DNA: TGTGCCAGCAGCGGGAGGGGGACAGGCCCTGCTACTGAAGCTTTCTTT. Residues: CASSGRGTGPATEAFF.

Ten or more counts support this clonotype. This chain joins TRBV28 and TRBJ2-5; 10 positions match TRBD2. With V trimmed by 8 bases and J by 5 bases, 11 bases remained unmatched. CDR3 length: 15 residues. In germline, CDR1 is MDHEN, CDR2 SYDVKM. DNA of the CDR3: TGTGCCAGCGACACGTTAGCGGGGGGCACGGAGACCCAGTACTTC. This translates into CASDTLAGGTETQYF.

V usage is TRBV20-1 and J usage is TRBJ2-7, with 9 bases fitting TRBD1. There are 13 residues in the CDR3. Per the germline V gene, CDR1 is DFQATT and CDR2 is SNEGSKA (reference sequence). The V segment lost 5 bases and the J segment 5 bases; nucleotides outside the gene matches: 7. The CDR3 region is CSAPWDRADEQYF. CDR3 nucleotides: TGCAGTGCTCCCTGGGACAGGGCGGACGAGCAGTACTTC.

This chain uses TRBV15 with TRBJ2-2, with D hard to call. CDR3 length: 16 residues. V gave up 0 bases and J gave up 0 bases, with 8 bases separating them. The germline CDR1 and CDR2 sequences are LNHNV and YYDKDF (reference sequence). CDR3: CATSRDLRTNTGELFF. As DNA, the CDR3 is TGTGCCACCAGCAGAGATTTGAGGACGAACACCGGGGAGCTGTTTTTT.

This clonotype has ten or more counts. V gene TRBV6-1 combines with J gene TRBJ1-4; weak D call: TRBD1 (5 bases). CDR3 length: 13 residues. Trimming took 6 bases from V and 4 from J, leaving 9 bases between them. Germline CDR1 and CDR2: MNHNS and SASEGT. The chain's CDR3 is CASSGDLNEKLFF. The CDR3 DNA reads TGTGCCAGCAGCGGGGACCTTAATGAAAAACTGTTTTTT.

This clonotype occurred many times. The rearrangement uses TRBV6-1 and TRBJ2-3; TRBD2 agrees at 12 bases. This CDR3 is 22 amino acids long. The V gene end was trimmed by 0 bases and the J gene end by 8 bases; junction bases not matched to a gene: 24. Looked up from germline, CDR1 is MNHNS and CDR2 is SASEGT. The CDR3 nucleotides are TGTGCCAGCAGTGAAGCGCCTTGGTCCTCCCCTCGACTAGCGGGGGCTCAACGTACGCAGTATTTT. Amino acid sequence: CASSEAPWSSPRLAGAQRTQYF.

This clonotype was seen at least ten times. The chain couples TRBV2 to TRBJ2-1; 7 positions match TRBD2. V trimming: 8 bases; J trimming: 3 bases; junction bases outside the gene matches: 1. Germline CDR1 and CDR2: SNHLY and FYNNEI. The CDR3 contains 12 residues. The CDR3 region has the DNA TGTGCCAGCGGGAGGGGCTACAATGAGCAGTTCTTC. It codes for CASGRGYNEQFF.

This clonotype was observed at least ten times. The CDR3 DNA reads as TGCAGTGCTAGAGCCGCGGGAGGGGTGTTCTTC. Protein sequence: CSARAAGGVFF. V is TRBV20-1 and J is TRBJ2-1; 9 nucleotides line up with TRBD2. The V segment lost 1 base and the J segment 15 bases; nucleotides outside the gene matches: 4. Germline CDR1 DFQATT, CDR2 SNEGSKA (reference sequence). CDR3 size: 11 residues.

This clonotype was seen ten or more times. The J gene is TRBJ2-1, the V gene TRBV11-3; no definite D call. The V gene lost 1 base and the J gene lost 7 bases, with 8 bases spanning the gap. The length of the CDR3 is 13 residues. The germline gives CDR1 SGHNT, CDR2 YENEEA. The CDR3 DNA follows: TGTGCCAGCAGCTTAGGCTTTCAAAATGAGCAGTTCTTC. Protein: CASSLGFQNEQFF.

This clonotype has a count of ten or more. The chain recombines TRBV6-1 with TRBJ2-1; D perhaps matches TRBD2 (5 bases). Per germline, CDR1 MNHNS and CDR2 SASEGT. V was shortened by 0 bases and J by 10 bases, with 13 bases between the two germline ends. The CDR3 length is 14 residues. The CDR3 sequence is CASSEALRAREQFF. The DNA for the CDR3 is TGTGCCAGCAGTGAAGCGTTGAGGGCCAGGGAGCAGTTCTTC.

This clonotype has a count of ten or more. The chain uses TRBV12-3 or TRBV12-4 and TRBJ2-5, with 8 bases identical to TRBD1. The V segment lost 5 bases and the J segment 4 bases; nucleotides outside the gene matches: 6. CDR3 length: 14 amino acids. DNA of the CDR3: TGTGCCAGCAGTCCCCGGACAGGGCCAGAGACCCAGTACTTC. This gives the protein CASSPRTGPETQYF.

The table lists this clonotype with a few counts. V is TRBV4-1 and J is TRBJ2-1; TRBD1 agrees at 7 bases. V dropped 0 bases and J dropped 4; count of bases not matched to a gene: 3. Germline CDR1 MGHRA, CDR2 YSYEKL. The length of the CDR3 is 15 residues. The CDR3 nucleotides read TGCGCCAGCAGCCAAGATTCGACAGGGTACAATGAGCAGTTCTTC. Translation: CASSQDSTGYNEQFF.

The chain has TRBV4-2 and TRBJ1-6; D is unresolved. The germline CDR1 and CDR2 sequences are LGHNA and YNFKEQ. This CDR3 contains 13 residues. V gave up 1 base and J gave up 10 bases, with 8 bases separating them. CDR3 in DNA: TGTGCCAGCAGCCAAGTTTCGGCCTCACCCCTCCACTTT. Translating gives CASSQVSASPLHF.

The table lists this clonotype with many counts. V gene TRBV28 combines with J gene TRBJ2-7; D possibly matches TRBD1 or TRBD2 (5 bases each). Trimming left V 1 base short and J 3 bases short, with 13 bases between. This CDR3 spans 15 amino acids. Looked up from germline, CDR1 is MDHEN and CDR2 is SYDVKM. The CDR3 DNA reads as TGTGCCAGCAGTTTATATCTTGGGGGAGACTACGAGCAGTACTTC. It yields the protein CASSLYLGGDYEQYF.

This clonotype was seen at least ten times. The chain uses TRBV20-1 and TRBJ1-5, with 8 bases aligning to TRBD1. This CDR3 region has 15 residues. The junction had 16 bases not matched to a gene; V was cut back by 6 bases and J by 9 bases. Germline CDR1 and CDR2: DFQATT and SNEGSKA (reference sequence). As DNA, the CDR3 is TGCAGTGCAAACCCCGTAGGGACAGGCTCCGGGCCCCAGCATTTT. Translation gives CSANPVGTGSGPQHF.